Following are 13 T cell receptor beta chains from one sample sequenced in a study of T cells in Graves' hyperthyroidism and ophthalmopathy. Amplified regions were TCR beta CDR3 sequences from RNA transcripts. TCR CDR3 underwent first-round RT-PCR with the HTBI primer set. TCRdb recomputed calls from the multiplex PCR reads with MiXCR, one row per CDR3 protein. The sample includes nearly 750,000 distinct CDR3 sequences, 30% to 40% of them seen just once. Sequencing used blood. The receptors were sampled from a woman aged 40-49 years with Graves' hyperthyroidism.

This clonotype has more than one count but fewer than ten. The rearrangement joins TRBV24-1 to TRBJ2-3, with 10 bases that match TRBD1. V lost 9 bases and J lost 1; bases outside the gene matches: 3. The CDR3 has 14 amino acids. The germline CDR1 and CDR2 sequences are KGHDR and SFDVKD. The CDR3 DNA reads as TGTGCCACCGAGGACAGGGGGGGCACAGATACGCAGTATTTT. This codes for CATEDRGGTDTQYF.

V and J are TRBV2 and TRBJ2-2, with a tentative D call TRBD2 (5 bases). Germline values: CDR1 SNHLY, CDR2 FYNNEI. V was shortened by 5 bases and J by 7 bases, with 11 bases between the two germline ends. CDR3 length: 13 amino acids. The CDR3 bases are TGTGCCAGCAGTTACTCGGACTTCGGGGAGCTGTTTTTT. The encoded protein is CASSYSDFGELFF.

This clonotype showed up just once. This may be a read error: a much more frequent sequence differs by one nucleotide. The rearrangement links TRBV9 to TRBJ2-7; tentatively, D is TRBD2 (5 bases). Germline V CDR1 and CDR2: SGDLS, YYNGEE. The CDR3 is 14 residues long. CDR3 loop: CASSVSGSLDERYF. CDR3 sequence (DNA): TGTGCCAGCAGCGTTTCGGGATCGTTGGACGAGCGGTACTTC.

A remark on this clonotype: No conserved phenylalanine or tryptophan is present at the end of the CDR3, so a read error is the likely explanation. Because the CDR3's place on the DNA is in doubt, the DNA is left out and the CDR3 is given as listed by TCRdb. The chain is built from TRBV2 and TRBJ2-7. The CDR3 has 8 residues if both end residues are counted. CDR1 and CDR2 (germline): SNHLY, FYNNEI. CDR3 loop: CASSATIG.

This clonotype has a count of ten or more. This chain uses TRBV29-1 with TRBJ1-4; TRBD1 aligns across 8 bases. CDR1 is SQVTM and CDR2 is ANQGSEA in the germline V gene. V was pared by 7 bases and J by 7 bases, with 8 bases of the junction left unmatched. This CDR3 comprises 13 residues. Here the CDR3 reads CSARTGIFEKLFF. CDR3 DNA: TGCAGCGCTCGGACAGGGATATTTGAAAAACTGTTTTTT.

Of note for this clonotype: A clone one base away is much larger, so this may be a read error. J is TRBJ1-2 and V is TRBV9; D might be TRBD1 (5 bases). The CDR3 is 15 amino acids. The germline CDR1 and CDR2 sequences are SGDLS and YYNGEE. CDR3 sequence: CASSVGAGWGYGHTF. The CDR3 DNA reads TGTGCCAGCAGCGTAGGGGCGGGATGGGGCTATGGCCACACCTTC.

This clonotype was found many times. The chain is built from TRBV7-2 and TRBJ1-2, with D possibly being TRBD1 (5 bases). Germline V gene lookup returns CDR1 SGHTA and CDR2 FQGNSA. Trimming stripped 6 bases from V and 6 bases from J, with 17 bases between. The length of the CDR3 is 14 residues. The CDR3 coding sequence is TGTGCCAGCAGGGGTGGGACTTTCAGGGATGGCTACACCTTC. Translated, it gives CASRGGTFRDGYTF.

The chain employs TRBV27 and TRBJ2-5, with a tentative D call TRBD1 (6 bases). Germline-derived CDR1 and CDR2 are MNHEY and SMNVEV (reference sequence). With 8 bases removed from V and 4 bases from J, the gap between germline ends came to 14 bases. The CDR3 length is 13 residues. The CDR3 sequence: CASGWGRRETQYF. In nucleotides, the CDR3 is TGTGCCAGCGGCTGGGGGCGTCGAGAGACCCAGTACTTC.

The V call is TRBV10-3, the J call TRBJ2-7; no reliable D call. V lost 7 bases, J lost 7 bases, and 11 bases lay in between. The CDR3 is made up of 11 amino acids. Germline lookup yields CDR1 ENHRY and CDR2 SYGVKD. CDR3 protein: CAITTNNEQYF. The CDR3 DNA sequence: TGTGCCATCACAACCAACAATGAGCAGTACTTC.

The genes are TRBV6-1 and TRBJ2-5; 9 positions match TRBD1. Germline values: CDR1 MNHNS, CDR2 SASEGT. Losses at the gene ends were 8 bases for V and 3 bases for J; bases not matched to a gene: 19. The CDR3 sequence is 18 residues long. The CDR3: CASGPQGAHGGPKETQYF. The CDR3 nucleotides read TGTGCCAGCGGCCCACAGGGGGCTCACGGGGGGCCAAAAGAGACCCAGTACTTC.

This clonotype was seen more than once but under ten times. The genes are TRBV29-1 and TRBJ1-1; D might be TRBD1 (6 bases). V was cut by 3 bases and J by 3 bases, with 14 bases left in between. This CDR3 comprises 14 residues. Germline V gene lookup returns CDR1 SQVTM and CDR2 ANQGSEA. CDR3 protein: CSVDDGGFDTEAFF. In DNA, the CDR3 is TGCAGCGTTGACGACGGGGGCTTTGACACTGAAGCTTTCTTT.

This clonotype was recorded many times. This chain joins TRBV14 and TRBJ1-2, with 8 positions matching TRBD1. This CDR3 spans 16 amino acids. The V segment lost 4 bases and the J segment 8 bases; nucleotides outside the gene matches: 15. CDR1 is SGHDN, CDR2 FVKESK, per germline. CDR3 sequence reads: CASSLPGQGGYGGYTF. The CDR3 nucleotides are TGTGCCAGCAGCCTACCAGGACAGGGTGGCTATGGGGGCTACACCTTC.

The genes are TRBV2 and TRBJ1-5; the D gene is possibly TRBD1 (5 bases). Deletions cut 7 bases from V and 1 base from J, with 26 bases between. The germline V gene has CDR1 SNHLY and CDR2 FYNNEI. This CDR3 is 19 amino acids long. The CDR3 sequence is CASNPDPARATRSNQPQHF. The CDR3, as DNA: TGTGCCAGCAACCCTGACCCGGCCAGGGCGACTCGGAGCAATCAGCCCCAGCATTTT. The variable domain in full, with the rest retrieved from reference TRBV2 and TRBJ1-5, is EPEVTQTPSHQVTQMGQEVILRCVPISNHLYFYWYRQILGQKVEFLVSFYNNEISEKSEIFDDQFSVERPDGSNFTLKIRSTKLEDSAMYFCASNPDPARATRSNQPQHFGDGTRLSIL.